Described below is a single T cell receptor beta chain sequence and its context. The germline CDR1 and CDR2 sequences are SGHTA and FQGNSA. Trimming cost V 5 bases and J 7 bases; bases outside gene matches: 6. The CDR3 consists of 14 residues. Method: immunoSEQ multiplex PCR; TCRdb's copy keeps in-frame clones and lacks some. The table shows approximately 100,000 clones, with about 90% occurring only once. This entry belongs to a study of control samples from healthy donors and cancer patients. The rearrangement links TRBV7-2 to TRBJ1-3, with TRBD1 matching over 9 bases. The sequenced sample consisted of blood. The TCR comes from a man aged 30-40 years in good health. The CDR3 DNA is TGTGCCAGCAGCACAGGGACAGGGTCGAACACCATATATTTT. Amino acid sequence: CASSTGTGSNTIYF.